This T cell receptor (beta chain) was sequenced during a study of T cell responses to AZD1222 COVID-19 vaccine. Study information: Second-dose recipients at about 4 or about 12 weeks were treated as one pooled group.

The CDR3 has 12 amino acids. Germline assignment: CDR1 KGHSH and CDR2 LQKENI. The V and J ends lost 2 bases and 4 bases respectively, with 5 bases between them. General study findings and limits: Clonal diversity was possibly underestimated, and the donors were mostly white British, with more females. The repertoires were collected only after the peak T cell response.

The method was immunoSEQ multiplex PCR; TCRdb's version includes in-frame clones alone and lacks a portion of them. The sample contains fewer than 150,000 clones, 80% to 90% of which appear only once. As for this clone: Antigen: not known.

This rearrangement joins TRBV18 to TRBJ1-2; D gene unclear. The sequencing used peripheral blood, collected on day 0 of AZD1222 vaccination. This clonotype was obtained from an adult in good health. This CDR3 reads CASSPTVYGYTF. In DNA form, the CDR3 reads TGTGCCAGCTCACCAACAGTCTATGGCTACACCTTC.